The clone carrying this T cell receptor beta chain was counted at least ten times. Its antigen is not identified. Germline assignment: CDR1 MNHEY and CDR2 SMNVEV (reference sequence). The CDR3 covers 12 residues. V was pared by 2 bases and J by 5 bases, with 7 bases between. This record comes from a study of CD8 T cells in ankylosing spondylitis. Generation of TCR beta libraries employed quantitative 5'-RACE incorporating molecular barcodes. TCRdb re-called the 5' RACE reads through MiXCR, storing one row per CDR3 protein. The sample records about 220,000 distinct CDR3 sequences, approximately 7.4% being singletons. General study points: Seemingly characteristic of ankylosing spondylitis blood was a TCR beta motif consisting of about 8 highly homologous variants. Previous work reported some of these motif variants in the synovial fluid and blood of reactive arthritis. Reportedly, significant enrichment of disease-linked clones occurred in matched ankylosing spondylitis synovial fluid.

The chain links TRBV27 to TRBJ2-7; D call uncertain. The sequenced sample consisted of blood, either unsorted or a sorted T cell fraction (not recorded which). This clonotype was obtained from a male donor with ankylosing spondylitis. The CDR3 DNA reads TGTGCCAGCAGTTTAGTAGGCCACGAGCAGTACTTC. Residues: CASSLVGHEQYF.